The 10 T cell receptor beta chains listed next were all sequenced from one sample in a study of Graves' ophthalmopathy and Graves' hyperthyroidism. RNA served as the template for amplifying TCR beta CDR3 regions. After a first-round RT-PCR with HTBI primers, a second-round multiplex PCR was run. Via MiXCR, TCRdb re-called the multiplex PCR reads, giving one row per CDR3 protein. The data hold about 210,000 distinct CDR3 sequences, with 29% observed a single time. Sequencing used peripheral blood. Receptors were obtained from a man aged 50 or older with Graves' ophthalmopathy.

This clonotype was seen at least ten times. The chain has TRBV19 and TRBJ1-2, with 9 bases aligning to TRBD1. The V gene end was trimmed by 9 bases and the J gene end by 6 bases; junction bases not matched to a gene: 14. In germline, CDR1 is LNHDA, CDR2 SQIVND (reference sequence). The CDR3 length is 15 residues. The CDR3 sequence is CASDPSGTGIDGYTF. The CDR3 nucleotides read TGTGCCAGCGACCCCTCCGGGACAGGGATAGATGGCTACACCTTC.

The chain combines TRBV6-2 or TRBV6-3 with TRBJ2-7; 9 bases line up with TRBD2. CDR1 and CDR2 (germline): MNHEY, SVGEGT. The CDR3 contains 13 residues. V shed 5 bases and J 2 bases; nucleotides not matched to a gene: 1. Written as DNA, the CDR3 is TGTGCCAGCAGTAGACTAGCGGCCTACGAGCAGTACTTC. It codes for CASSRLAAYEQYF.

This clonotype was seen at least ten times. The chain links TRBV2 to TRBJ1-5; D is uncertain. V gave up 2 bases and J gave up 1 base, with 6 bases separating them. From germline, CDR1 is SNHLY and CDR2 FYNNEI. This CDR3 is built from 14 residues. The CDR3, as DNA: TGTGCCAGCAGTGAACGACTAAGCAATCAGCCCCAGCATTTT. Protein: CASSERLSNQPQHF.

This clonotype was seen ten or more times. V is TRBV27 and J is TRBJ2-2; 13 nucleotides match TRBD2. Germline lookup yields CDR1 MNHEY and CDR2 SMNVEV (reference sequence). This CDR3 is built from 15 residues. After removal of 6 bases from V and 6 bases from J, the junction contained 4 bases not matched to a gene. In DNA form, the CDR3 reads TGTGCCAGCAGCCCACTAGCGGGAGGGCCCGGGGAGCTGTTTTTT. It translates to CASSPLAGGPGELFF.

This clonotype was counted ten times or more. Here the CDR3 DNA reads TGTGCCAGCAGCTTAGGTCATGGCAATCAGCCCCAGCATTTT. Its translation: CASSLGHGNQPQHF. The rearrangement links TRBV7-2 to TRBJ1-5; D is uncertain. CDR1 and CDR2 (germline): SGHTA, FQGNSA. This CDR3 comprises 14 residues. V gave up 1 base and J gave up 2 bases, with 6 bases separating them. The full variable domain, its missing parts supplied by reference TRBV7-2 and TRBJ1-5, is GAGVSQSPSNKVTEKGKDVELRCDPISGHTALYWYRQSLGQGLEFLIYFQGNSAPDKSGLPSDRFSAERTGGSVSTLTIQRTQQEDSAVYLCASSLGHGNQPQHFGDGTRLSIL.

The chain uses TRBV6-2 or TRBV6-3 and TRBJ1-2; no firm D call. Germline assignment: CDR1 MNHEY and CDR2 SVGEGT. V gave up 5 bases and J gave up 4 bases, with 14 bases separating them. There are 14 residues in the CDR3. The CDR3 here is CASSPILRIYGYTF. The CDR3 bases are TGTGCCAGCAGTCCGATCCTTCGCATCTATGGCTACACCTTC.

This clonotype occurred many times. This chain links TRBV5-1 with TRBJ2-2, with TRBD1 matching 7 bases. CDR1 and CDR2 from the germline V gene are SGHRS and YFSETQ. V gave up 4 bases and J gave up 5 bases; unmatched junction bases: 11. The CDR3 has 16 amino acids. The CDR3 protein is CASSLVDRVGTGELFF. Here the CDR3 DNA reads TGCGCCAGCAGCCTCGTAGACAGGGTCGGGACCGGGGAGCTGTTTTTT.

This clonotype showed up many times. The CDR3 nucleotides read TGTGCCAGCAGTTTGGGACAGCCATCCTACGAGCAGTACTTC. Its protein is CASSLGQPSYEQYF. The chain is built from TRBV12-3 or TRBV12-4 and TRBJ2-7; 7 bases match TRBD1. V gave up 3 bases and J gave up 1 base; unmatched junction bases: 3. There are 14 residues in the CDR3.

This clonotype was counted at least ten times. The rearrangement links TRBV20-1 to TRBJ1-1, with 9 bases identical to TRBD1. This CDR3 spans 12 amino acids. With V trimmed by 3 bases and J by 9 bases, 5 bases remained unmatched. Germline CDR1 is DFQATT and CDR2 is SNEGSKA (reference sequence). CDR3 in DNA: TGCAGTGCTAGCCTACAGGGGGCGCAAGCTTTCTTT. It is translated as CSASLQGAQAFF.

This clonotype was counted ten times or more. CDR3: CASRRLRQGGEQYF. Here the CDR3 DNA reads TGTGCCAGCCGAAGACTGAGACAGGGTGGCGAGCAGTACTTC. J is TRBJ2-7 and V is TRBV28; 7 bases are a match to TRBD1. The CDR3 totals 14 residues. J was trimmed by 6 bases and V by 8 bases; bases with no gene match: 13. CDR1 and CDR2 from the germline V gene are MDHEN and SYDVKM.